This T cell receptor beta chain comes out of a study of naive and memory T cell subsets. Findings and caveats of the study: Reportedly, tuberculin skin test sites gave far more TCRs than other biopsies.

The CDR3 contains 16 residues. Germline CDR1 reads KGHDR; CDR2 reads SFDVKD. V lost 2 bases, J lost 8 bases, and 9 bases stayed unmatched. This clonotype was picked up a small number of times. Antigen specificity is unknown. The sample's treatment: skin biopsy from PPD injection site in Mantoux-positive individual. TCR cDNA received a 3' ligated oligonucleotide that carried a UMI. Amplification of ligated cDNA took four PCR rounds with SP2 and nested alpha and beta constant primers. TCRdb recomputed calls from the UMI-ligation and nested PCR reads with MiXCR, one row per CDR3 protein. The top ten hold around 3.9% of the sample, which has tens of thousands of distinct CDR3 sequences, approximately 10% seen once.

Sample: skin, taken from a tuberculin skin test site. The sequence was collected from an adult in good health. The V and J genes are TRBV24-1 and TRBJ2-4, with 9 bases identical to TRBD1. Here the CDR3 reads CATSDSGTGKEYIQYF. CDR3 in DNA: TGTGCCACCAGTGATTCGGGGACAGGGAAGGAGTACATTCAGTACTTC.